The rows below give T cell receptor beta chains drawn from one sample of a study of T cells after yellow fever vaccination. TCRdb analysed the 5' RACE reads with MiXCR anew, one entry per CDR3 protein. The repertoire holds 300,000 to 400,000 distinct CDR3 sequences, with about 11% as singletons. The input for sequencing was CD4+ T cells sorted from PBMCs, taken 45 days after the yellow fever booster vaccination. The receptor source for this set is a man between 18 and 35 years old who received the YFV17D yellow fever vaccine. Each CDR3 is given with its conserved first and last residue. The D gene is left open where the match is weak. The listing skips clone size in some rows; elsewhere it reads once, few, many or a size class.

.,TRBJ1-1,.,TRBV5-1,TGCGCCAGCAGTCGCGGGACCCCGAACACTGAAGCTTTCTTT,CASSRGTPNTEAFF
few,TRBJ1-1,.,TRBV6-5,TGTGCCAGCAGTTACTCGACGGTTTTGGGGAGCAACACTGAAGCTTTCTTT,CASSYSTVLGSNTEAFF
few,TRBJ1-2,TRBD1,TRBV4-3,TGCGCCAGCAGCCACGGGACAGGGTTTGGCTACACCTTC,CASSHGTGFGYTF
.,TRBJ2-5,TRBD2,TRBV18,TGTGCCAGCTCCCACAAGACTAGCGGGGGCGGAGAGACCCAGTACTTC,CASSHKTSGGGETQYF
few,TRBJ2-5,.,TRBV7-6,TGTGCCAGCACCCTAGGGGGGACCCCAGAGACCCAGTACTTC,CASTLGGTPETQYF
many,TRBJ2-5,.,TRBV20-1,TGCAGTGCCAGCCCGGGCGAGACCCAGTACTTC,CSASPGETQYF
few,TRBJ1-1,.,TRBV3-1,TGTGCCAGCAGCCAAGGCGGCGACATCCCAACTGAAGCTTTCTTT,CASSQGGDIPTEAFF
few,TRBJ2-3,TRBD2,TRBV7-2,TGTGCCAGCAGCCCCGGACTAGCGGGGGGGTCCACAGATACGCAGTATTTT,CASSPGLAGGSTDTQYF
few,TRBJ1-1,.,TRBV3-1,TGTGCCAGCAGCCAAGGCAGGGTTAGAAACACTGAAGCTTTCTTT,CASSQGRVRNTEAFF
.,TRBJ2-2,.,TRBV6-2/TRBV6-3,TGTGCCAGCATTAGGGACGGGAACACCGGGGAGCTGTTTTTT,CASIRDGNTGELFF
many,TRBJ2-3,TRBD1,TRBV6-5,TGTGCCAGCAGTTCCACAACAGGGGATAGGACAGATACGCAGTATTTT,CASSSTTGDRTDTQYF
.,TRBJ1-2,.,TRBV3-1,TGTGCCAGCAGTCCACAGATTTTTAACTTTGGCTACACCTTC,CASSPQIFNFGYTF
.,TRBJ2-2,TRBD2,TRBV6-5,TGTGCCAGCAGTTACTCGCGGGGGGCCCCCGGGGAGCTGTTTTTT,CASSYSRGAPGELFF
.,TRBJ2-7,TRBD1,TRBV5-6,TGTGCCAGCAGCTGGGACAGGAGCTCCTACGAGCAGTACTTC,CASSWDRSSYEQYF
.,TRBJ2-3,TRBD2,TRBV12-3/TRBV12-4,TGTGCCAGCAGCTCTGCCGGGGGCGGGGGGCTGGCAGATACGCAGTATTTT,CASSSAGGGGLADTQYF
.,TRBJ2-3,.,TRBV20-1,TGCAGTGCTAGGCCGGGACGTACAGATACGCAGTATTTT,CSARPGRTDTQYF
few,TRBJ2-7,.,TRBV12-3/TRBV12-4,TGTGCCAGCAGCCCCGGACAGATCTACGAGCAGTACTTC,CASSPGQIYEQYF
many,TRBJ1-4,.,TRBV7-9,TGTGCCAGCAGCTTTAACAGTAATGAAAAACTGTTTTTT,CASSFNSNEKLFF
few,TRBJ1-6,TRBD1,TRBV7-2,TGTGCCAGCAGCATGGAAGGGGGCCGTAATAATTCACCCCTCCACTTT,CASSMEGGRNNSPLHF
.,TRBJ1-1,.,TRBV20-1,TGCAGTGCTAGTCGGACTCTCAAGACAGGAGGGGCTTTCTTT,CSASRTLKTGGAFF
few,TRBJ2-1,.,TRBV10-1,TGCGCCAGCTTCCCAAGGCCTAGTCGAGACCCGAATGAGCAGTTCTTC,CASFPRPSRDPNEQFF
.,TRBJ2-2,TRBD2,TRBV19,TGTGCCAGTGTCGCTAGCGGAAACACCGGGGAGCTGTTTTTT,CASVASGNTGELFF